Following are 32 T cell receptor beta chains from one sample sequenced in a study of cytomegalovirus exposure and HLA in healthy donors. PCR used 60 Vbeta primers and 13 Jbeta primers. The repertoire was sequenced with immunoSEQ multiplex PCR; TCRdb's copy has only in-frame clones and lacks some. This sample carries about 120,000 clones, about 86% of them seen once, and the ten largest clones take 2.2%. Sequencing was performed on PBMCs. The receptor set was obtained from a woman aged 40-49 years in good health and CMV-seronegative.

V and J are TRBV6-1 and TRBJ2-7, with TRBD1 matching over 7 bases. This CDR3 comprises 13 residues. The germline V gene encodes CDR1 MNHNS and CDR2 SASEGT. Trimming removed 6 bases from V and 2 bases from J; junction bases left unmatched: 4. CDR3 protein: CASRTTGPYEQYF. CDR3 sequence (DNA): TGTGCCAGCAGAACGACAGGGCCCTACGAGCAGTACTTC.

About this clone itself: At one of its ends the junction is not consistent with the germline gene, which may arise from a read error. The V call is TRBV7-9, the J call TRBJ1-2; D remains unclear. CDR3 length: 12 amino acids. CDR1 and CDR2 from the germline V gene are SEHNR and FQNEAQ (reference sequence). The CDR3 sequence: CSSSSLGDGYTF. DNA of the CDR3: TGTTCCAGCAGCTCCCTCGGAGATGGCTACACCTTC.

The rearrangement uses TRBV6-1 and TRBJ1-2; D possibly corresponds to TRBD1 (5 bases). The germline gives CDR1 MNHNS, CDR2 SASEGT. Trimming stripped 2 bases from V and 4 bases from J, with 14 bases between. The CDR3 length is 15 residues. The CDR3 DNA reads TGTGCCAGCAGTGAATCTCGGGGGGTGTTCTATGGCTACACCTTC. Residues: CASSESRGVFYGYTF.

The CDR3 DNA follows: TGTGCCAGCAGTGAAATAGGGGGGGAGGCGGATACGCAGTATTTT. Its protein product is CASSEIGGEADTQYF. The chain carries TRBV6-1 and TRBJ2-3; tentative D call: TRBD2 (7 bases). V was cut by 2 bases and J by 6 bases, with 15 bases left in between. The CDR3 extends over 15 amino acids. The germline CDR1 and CDR2 sequences are MNHNS and SASEGT.

The gene calls are TRBV7-6 and TRBJ2-1; 9 bases are a match to TRBD1. Looked up from germline, CDR1 is SGHVS and CDR2 is FNYEAQ. The CDR3 extends over 14 amino acids. After removal of 4 bases from V and 13 bases from J, the junction contained 11 bases not matched to a gene. The chain's CDR3 is CASSSTGTGSVQFF. The DNA for the CDR3 is TGTGCCAGCAGCTCGACCGGGACAGGGTCGGTTCAGTTCTTC.

The J gene is TRBJ1-1, the V gene TRBV4-3; 9 bases match TRBD1. The germline gives CDR1 LGHNA, CDR2 YSLEER. V trimming: 3 bases; J trimming: 0 bases; junction bases outside the gene matches: 17. The CDR3 is 20 amino acids. The CDR3 DNA reads TGCGCCAGCAGCCATCATACTGCCGGGACAGGGCCTCTGATGAACACTGAAGCTTTCTTT. Protein: CASSHHTAGTGPLMNTEAFF.

V gene TRBV28 combines with J gene TRBJ1-2; D not certain. The germline V and J ends were trimmed by 3 bases and 8 bases, with 10 bases remaining between them. Germline values: CDR1 MDHEN, CDR2 SYDVKM. The CDR3 runs 12 residues. CDR3 in amino acids: CASSLRVLGYTF. CDR3 coding DNA: TGTGCCAGCAGTTTGAGGGTTCTGGGCTACACCTTC.

This clone turned up a few times. CDR3 DNA: TGTGCCAGCAGTCCCAGTCCCAGCTACGAGCAGTACTTC. Amino acids: CASSPSPSYEQYF. The rearrangement uses TRBV2 and TRBJ2-7; D is ambiguous. The V gene lost 5 bases and the J gene lost 3 bases, with 11 bases spanning the gap. The CDR3 length is 13 residues. Per the germline V gene, CDR1 is SNHLY and CDR2 is FYNNEI.

J is TRBJ2-2 and V is TRBV28; 9 nucleotides agree with TRBD1. The V segment lost 3 bases and the J segment 6 bases; nucleotides outside the gene matches: 17. CDR1 and CDR2 from the germline V gene are MDHEN and SYDVKM. The length of the CDR3 is 19 residues. CDR3 protein: CASSFLWDRVFSVPGELFF. The CDR3 coding sequence is TGTGCCAGCAGTTTCCTTTGGGACAGGGTTTTTAGTGTACCCGGGGAGCTGTTTTTT.

The V and J genes are TRBV7-2 and TRBJ2-7, with 11 bases lining up with TRBD2. The germline gives CDR1 SGHTA, CDR2 FQGNSA. With 5 bases clipped from V and 0 bases from J, the junction kept 6 bases outside the gene matches. There are 16 residues in the CDR3. The CDR3 bases are TGTGCCAGCAGCCCGGGACTAGCGGTTTCCTCCTACGAGCAGTACTTC. Amino acid sequence: CASSPGLAVSSYEQYF.

The chain uses TRBV2 and TRBJ2-7; tentatively, D is TRBD2 (6 bases). V shed 6 bases and J shed 1 base, with 19 bases lying between them. The CDR3 is made up of 16 amino acids. In germline, CDR1 is SNHLY, CDR2 FYNNEI. The CDR3 here is CASSSLEWRDSYEQYF. DNA of the CDR3: TGTGCCAGCAGCTCACTTGAGTGGAGGGATTCCTACGAGCAGTACTTC.

A remark on this clone: At one end, the junction sequence differs from germline, possibly due to a read error. The chain is built from TRBV4-2 and TRBJ2-7; 14 bases agree with TRBD2. The CDR3 is 14 residues long. Germline V gene lookup returns CDR1 LGHNA and CDR2 YNFKEQ. The CDR3 is CASSQGTSGSRLDF. CDR3 nucleotide sequence: TGTGCCAGCAGCCAGGGGACTAGCGGGAGCCGACTGGACTTC.

The CDR3 coding sequence is TGTGCCAGCAGTACAGGGGGATGGACTGGAAACACCATATATTTT. Residues: CASSTGGWTGNTIYF. The chain couples TRBV9 to TRBJ1-3, with 8 bases fitting TRBD1. The CDR3 totals 15 residues. CDR1 and CDR2 (germline): SGDLS, YYNGEE. V shed 5 bases, J shed 2 bases, and the junction held 6 bases outside the gene matches.

This chain connects TRBV28 to TRBJ2-1; TRBD1 might be the D (5 bases). V lost 6 bases to trimming and J lost 4 bases, with 13 bases between them. Germline assignment: CDR1 MDHEN and CDR2 SYDVKM. The CDR3 covers 14 residues. This CDR3 reads CASSPGALYNEQFF. The CDR3 DNA sequence: TGTGCCAGCAGCCCTGGGGCGCTGTACAATGAGCAGTTCTTC.

The chain couples TRBV4-3 to TRBJ1-2, with D unclear. Between the trimmed V and J ends, which lost 3 bases and 4 bases, there was a span of 15 bases. Germline-derived CDR1 and CDR2 are LGHNA and YSLEER. The CDR3 runs to 15 residues. CDR3 sequence reads: CASSHDFPGIYGYTF. The CDR3 DNA sequence: TGCGCCAGCAGCCATGACTTCCCGGGGATCTATGGCTACACCTTC.

The V gene is TRBV5-1, the J gene TRBJ2-5, with TRBD1 identical over 9 bases. The end of the DNA fits TRBJ2-7 better, so the J call may be wrong. This CDR3 region has 15 residues. Per the germline V gene, CDR1 is SGHRS and CDR2 is YFSETQ. The CDR3 region is CASSLYGQGRGEQYF. In nucleotides, the CDR3 is TGCGCCAGCAGCCTTTACGGACAGGGGCGAGGCGAGCAGTACTTC.

The chain joins TRBV5-1 to TRBJ2-4; 8 nucleotides match TRBD2. J gave up 6 bases and V 1 base, and 6 bases lay outside the gene matches. The length of the CDR3 is 15 residues. Germline CDR1 SGHRS, CDR2 YFSETQ. CDR3 in amino acids: CASSLIAGSRNIQYF. DNA of the CDR3: TGCGCCAGCAGCTTGATAGCGGGATCGAGAAACATTCAGTACTTC.

The V call is TRBV7-9, the J call TRBJ2-7; 9 bases align to TRBD2. CDR3 size: 16 residues. The junction had 10 bases not matched to a gene; V was cut back by 3 bases and J by 4 bases. The germline CDR1 and CDR2 sequences are SEHNR and FQNEAQ (reference sequence). CDR3: CASSLFQSGRWYEQYF. CDR3 DNA sequence: TGTGCCAGCAGCTTGTTTCAGAGCGGGAGGTGGTACGAGCAGTACTTC.

This clone has only one observation. The identical CDR3 is also encoded by other nucleotide sequences in the sample. This rearrangement joins TRBV29-1 to TRBJ1-1; D remains unclear. The CDR3 consists of 12 residues. V was pared by 4 bases and J by 1 base, with 7 bases between. Germline CDR1 reads SQVTM; CDR2 reads ANQGSEA. CDR3 sequence: CSVVPGNTEAFF. In DNA, the CDR3 is TGCAGCGTTGTACCAGGGAACACTGAAGCTTTCTTT.

The V gene is TRBV5-4, the J gene TRBJ2-7, with TRBD1 matching 8 bases. This CDR3 is built from 15 residues. Germline CDR1 is SGHNT and CDR2 is YYREEE (reference sequence). V lost 4 bases and J lost 2; bases outside the gene matches: 8. CDR3 residues: CASSHNGQGTYEQYF. CDR3 in DNA: TGTGCCAGCAGCCACAATGGACAGGGCACCTACGAGCAGTACTTC.

The CDR3 bases are TGTGCCAGCAGCCTTGACACAGGGACCGGGGAGCTGTTTTTT. It is translated as CASSLDTGTGELFF. The chain is built from TRBV4-2 and TRBJ2-2; the D gene is possibly TRBD1 (6 bases). This CDR3 comprises 14 residues. Trimming took off 4 bases at V and 5 bases at J, with 11 bases between the two ends. Germline V gene data show CDR1 as LGHNA and CDR2 as YNFKEQ.

This clone was found a few times. The chain couples TRBV19 to TRBJ1-5; D is perhaps TRBD1 (6 bases). Germline CDR1 reads LNHDA; CDR2 reads SQIVND (reference sequence). The germline V and J ends were trimmed by 6 bases and 7 bases, with 10 bases remaining between them. The length of the CDR3 is 12 residues. Here the CDR3 DNA reads TGTGCCAGTAGACAGGGTTGGCAGCCCCAGCATTTT. Amino acid sequence: CASRQGWQPQHF. The whole variable domain, remainder taken from reference TRBV19 and TRBJ1-5, is DGGITQSPKYLFRKEGQNVTLSCEQNLNHDAMYWYRQDPGQGLRLIYYSQIVNDFQKGDIAEGYSVSREKKESFPLTVTSAQKNPTAFYLCASRQGWQPQHFGDGTRLSIL.

The chain carries TRBV9 and TRBJ1-1, with D possibly TRBD1 on 5 matching bases. CDR3 size: 15 residues. The germline CDR1 and CDR2 sequences are SGDLS and YYNGEE. V was clipped by 3 bases and J by 0 bases, with 12 bases between them. In DNA form, the CDR3 reads TGTGCCAGCAGCGGACAGAGTCCCTTGAACACTGAAGCTTTCTTT. It yields the protein CASSGQSPLNTEAFF.

The chain links TRBV5-4 to TRBJ2-3; 12 nucleotides agree with TRBD2. The V gene's germline CDR1 is SGHNT and CDR2 YYREEE (reference sequence). The J segment lost 3 bases and the V segment lost 2 bases, leaving 4 bases of the junction unmatched. The CDR3 sequence is 16 residues long. CDR3 loop: CASSFRLAGVTDTQYF. Written as DNA, the CDR3 is TGTGCCAGCAGCTTCAGACTAGCGGGAGTTACAGATACGCAGTATTTT.

This clone has a handful of counts. This chain joins TRBV6-5 and TRBJ1-1; no reliable D call. V was cut by 6 bases and J by 0 bases, with 8 bases left in between. Looked up from germline, CDR1 is MNHEY and CDR2 is SVGAGI. This CDR3 comprises 13 residues. For the CDR3, the DNA is TGTGCCAGCAGCCAACACCTGAACACTGAAGCTTTCTTT. As protein: CASSQHLNTEAFF.

V usage is TRBV6-1 and J usage is TRBJ1-2; TRBD1 is a possible D gene (6 bases). Germline CDR1 and CDR2: MNHNS and SASEGT. The CDR3 runs to 13 residues. CDR3 sequence reads: CGTVLFANYGYTF. The CDR3 coding sequence is TGTGGGACAGTTTTGTTTGCTAACTATGGCTACACCTTC.

The V call is TRBV5-6, the J call TRBJ1-5; 8 positions agree with TRBD1. V lost 4 bases to trimming and J lost 2 bases; unmatched junction nucleotides: 2. The V gene's germline CDR1 is SGHDT and CDR2 YYEEEE. The length of the CDR3 is 14 residues. Here the CDR3 reads CASSTTGGNQPQHF. The CDR3 DNA follows: TGTGCCAGCAGCACGACAGGGGGCAATCAGCCCCAGCATTTT.

The chain carries TRBV6-1 and TRBJ2-5; D possibly corresponds to TRBD2 (6 bases). The germline V and J ends were trimmed by 6 bases and 2 bases, with 16 bases remaining between them. Germline CDR1 and CDR2: MNHNS and SASEGT. The CDR3 contains 15 residues. The CDR3, as DNA: TGTGCCAGCAGAACGGAAGGACTACAACAAGAGACCCAGTACTTC. The encoded protein is CASRTEGLQQETQYF.

CDR3 bases: TGTGCCAGCAGCTTCTTCATTCCTCGGGGGGAAAAACTGTTTTTT. It translates to CASSFFIPRGEKLFF. V is TRBV6-4 and J is TRBJ1-4; possible D gene TRBD1, 5 bases. Looked up from germline, CDR1 is MRHNA and CDR2 is SNTAGT. The length of the CDR3 is 15 residues. V was clipped by 6 bases and J by 8 bases, with 19 bases between them.

The V gene is TRBV6-1, the J gene TRBJ2-1; maybe TRBD2 (6 bases). The CDR3 length is 13 residues. Germline loops: CDR1 MNHNS, CDR2 SASEGT. V was trimmed by 3 bases and J by 7 bases, leaving 10 bases between them. Here the CDR3 reads CASSDLAPNEQFF. The CDR3 coding sequence is TGTGCCAGCAGTGATCTAGCGCCTAATGAGCAGTTCTTC.

This clone was counted only a few times. V and J are TRBV6-5 and TRBJ2-7; 9 positions agree with TRBD1. Germline V gene sequence: CDR1 MNHEY, CDR2 SVGAGI. Germline trimming cut 8 bases from V and 5 bases from J; bases unmatched to any gene: 7. There are 13 residues in the CDR3. The CDR3 coding sequence is TGTGCCAGCTGGAGGACAGGGGACCACGAGCAGTACTTC. Protein sequence: CASWRTGDHEQYF.

The chain has TRBV5-4 and TRBJ2-1; 14 bases match TRBD2. V trimming: 4 bases; J trimming: 5 bases; junction bases outside the gene matches: 2. The germline V gene encodes CDR1 SGHNT and CDR2 YYREEE (reference sequence). This CDR3 is built from 15 residues. The CDR3 DNA sequence: TGTGCCAGCAGCAAGGGACTAGCGGGGGACAATGAGCAGTTCTTC. It encodes CASSKGLAGDNEQFF.